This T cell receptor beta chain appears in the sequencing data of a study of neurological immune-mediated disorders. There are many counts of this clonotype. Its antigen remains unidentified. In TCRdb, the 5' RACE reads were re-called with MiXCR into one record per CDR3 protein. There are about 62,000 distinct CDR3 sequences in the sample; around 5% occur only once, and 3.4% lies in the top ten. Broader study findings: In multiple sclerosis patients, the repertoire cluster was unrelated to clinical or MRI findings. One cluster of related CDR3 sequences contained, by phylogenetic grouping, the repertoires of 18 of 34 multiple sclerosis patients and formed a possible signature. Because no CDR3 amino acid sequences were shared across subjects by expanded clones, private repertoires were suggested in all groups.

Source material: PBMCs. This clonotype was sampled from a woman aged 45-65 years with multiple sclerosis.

CDR3 DNA: TGCGCCAGCAGCTTGGGAATAACAGGGGAATCACCCCTCCACTTT. As protein: CASSLGITGESPLHF. The genes are TRBV5-1 and TRBJ1-6; 7 bases are a match to TRBD1. The CDR3 contains 15 residues. Trimming cost V 0 bases and J 10 bases; bases outside gene matches: 7. Germline V lookup: CDR1 SGHRS, CDR2 YFSETQ. Drawing the rest from reference TRBV5-1 and TRBJ1-6, the complete variable domain is KAGVTQTPRYLIKTRGQQVTLSCSPISGHRSVSWYQQTPGQGLQFLFEYFSETQRNKGNFPGRFSGRQFSNSRSEMNVSTLELGDSALYLCASSLGITGESPLHFGNGTRLTVT.